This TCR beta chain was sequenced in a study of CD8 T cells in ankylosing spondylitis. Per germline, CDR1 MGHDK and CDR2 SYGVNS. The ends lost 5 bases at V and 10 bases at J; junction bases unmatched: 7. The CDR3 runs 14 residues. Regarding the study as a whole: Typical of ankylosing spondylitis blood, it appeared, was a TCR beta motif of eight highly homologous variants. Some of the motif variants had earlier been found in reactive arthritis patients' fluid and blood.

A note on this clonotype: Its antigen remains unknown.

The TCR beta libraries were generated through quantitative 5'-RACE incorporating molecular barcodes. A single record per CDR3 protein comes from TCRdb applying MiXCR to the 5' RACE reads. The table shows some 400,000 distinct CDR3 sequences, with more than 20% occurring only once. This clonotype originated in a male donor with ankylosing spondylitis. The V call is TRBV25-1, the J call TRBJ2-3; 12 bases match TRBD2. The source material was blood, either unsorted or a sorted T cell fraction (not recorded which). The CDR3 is CASSPASGRGSQYF. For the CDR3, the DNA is TGTGCCAGCAGTCCCGCTAGCGGGAGGGGCTCGCAGTATTTT.